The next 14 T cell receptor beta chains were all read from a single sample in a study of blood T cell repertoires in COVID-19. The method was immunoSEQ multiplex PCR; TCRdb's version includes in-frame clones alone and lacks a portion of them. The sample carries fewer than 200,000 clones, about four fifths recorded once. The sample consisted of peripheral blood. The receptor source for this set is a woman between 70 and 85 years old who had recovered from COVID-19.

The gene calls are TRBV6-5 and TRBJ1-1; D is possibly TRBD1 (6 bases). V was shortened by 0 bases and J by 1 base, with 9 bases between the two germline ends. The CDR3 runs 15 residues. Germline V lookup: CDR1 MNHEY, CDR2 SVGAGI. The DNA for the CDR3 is TGTGCCAGCAGTTACTCTCGGGACACGAACACTGAAGCTTTCTTT. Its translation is CASSYSRDTNTEAFF.

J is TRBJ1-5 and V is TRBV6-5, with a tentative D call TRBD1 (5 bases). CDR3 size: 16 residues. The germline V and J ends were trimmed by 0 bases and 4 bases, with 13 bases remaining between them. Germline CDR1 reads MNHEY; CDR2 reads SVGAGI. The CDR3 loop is CASSYSGFGGNQPQHF. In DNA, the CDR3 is TGTGCCAGCAGTTACTCGGGGTTCGGGGGGAATCAGCCCCAGCATTTT.

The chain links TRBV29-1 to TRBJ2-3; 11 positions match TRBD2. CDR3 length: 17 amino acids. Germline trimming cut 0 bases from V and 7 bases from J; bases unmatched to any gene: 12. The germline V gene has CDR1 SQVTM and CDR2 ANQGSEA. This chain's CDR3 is CSVEDELAGGSRYTQYF. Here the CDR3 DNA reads TGCAGCGTTGAAGACGAGCTAGCGGGGGGATCCCGGTATACGCAGTATTTT.

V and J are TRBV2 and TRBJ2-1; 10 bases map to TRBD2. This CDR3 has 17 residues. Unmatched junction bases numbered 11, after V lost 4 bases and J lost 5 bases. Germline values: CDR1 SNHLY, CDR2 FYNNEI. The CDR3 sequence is CASSAISGLASHNEQFF. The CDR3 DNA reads TGTGCCAGCAGTGCCATCTCGGGACTAGCGAGCCACAATGAGCAGTTCTTC.

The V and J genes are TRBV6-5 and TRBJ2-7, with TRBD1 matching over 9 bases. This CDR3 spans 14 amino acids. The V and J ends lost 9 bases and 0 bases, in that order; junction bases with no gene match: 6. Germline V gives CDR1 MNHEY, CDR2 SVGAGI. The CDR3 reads CASPWDRASYEQYF. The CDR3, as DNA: TGTGCCAGTCCCTGGGACAGGGCCTCCTACGAGCAGTACTTC.

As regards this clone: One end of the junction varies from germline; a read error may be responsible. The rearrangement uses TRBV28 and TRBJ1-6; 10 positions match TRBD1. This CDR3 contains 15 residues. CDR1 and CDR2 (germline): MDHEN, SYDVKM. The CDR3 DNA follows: TGTGCCAGCCGTTTGGGGGACAGGGGCGAGTCACCCCTCCACTTT. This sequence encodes CASRLGDRGESPLHF.

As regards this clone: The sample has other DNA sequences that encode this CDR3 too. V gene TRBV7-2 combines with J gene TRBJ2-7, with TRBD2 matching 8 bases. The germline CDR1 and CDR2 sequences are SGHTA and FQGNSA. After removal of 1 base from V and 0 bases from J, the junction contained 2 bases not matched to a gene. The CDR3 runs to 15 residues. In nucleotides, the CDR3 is TGTGCCAGCAGCTTAGTAGGGACTAGCTCCTACGAGCAGTACTTC. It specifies CASSLVGTSSYEQYF.

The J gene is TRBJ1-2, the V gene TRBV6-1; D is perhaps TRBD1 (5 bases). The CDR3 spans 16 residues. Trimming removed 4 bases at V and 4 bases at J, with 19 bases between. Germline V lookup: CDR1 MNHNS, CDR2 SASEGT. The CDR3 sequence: CASSATEWGRAYGYTF. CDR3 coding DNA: TGTGCCAGCAGTGCGACCGAGTGGGGCAGGGCCTATGGCTACACCTTC.

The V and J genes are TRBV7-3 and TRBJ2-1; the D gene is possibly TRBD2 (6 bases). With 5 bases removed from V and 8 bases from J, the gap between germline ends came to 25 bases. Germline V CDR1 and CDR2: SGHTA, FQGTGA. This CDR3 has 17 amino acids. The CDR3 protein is CASSQSAATSFHDEQFF. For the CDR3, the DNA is TGTGCCAGCAGCCAATCGGCCGCGACTAGTTTCCATGATGAGCAGTTCTTC. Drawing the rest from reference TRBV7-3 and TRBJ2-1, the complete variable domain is GAGVSQTPSNKVTEKGKYVELRCDPISGHTALYWYRQSLGQGPEFLIYFQGTGAADDSGLPNDRFFAVRPEGSVSTLKIQRTERGDSAVYLCASSQSAATSFHDEQFFGPGTRLTVL.

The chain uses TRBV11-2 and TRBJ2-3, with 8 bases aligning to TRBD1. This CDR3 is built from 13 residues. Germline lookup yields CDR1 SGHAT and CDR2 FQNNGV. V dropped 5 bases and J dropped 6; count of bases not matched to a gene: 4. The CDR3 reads CASSATGVDTQYF. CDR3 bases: TGTGCCAGCAGCGCGACAGGGGTGGATACGCAGTATTTT.

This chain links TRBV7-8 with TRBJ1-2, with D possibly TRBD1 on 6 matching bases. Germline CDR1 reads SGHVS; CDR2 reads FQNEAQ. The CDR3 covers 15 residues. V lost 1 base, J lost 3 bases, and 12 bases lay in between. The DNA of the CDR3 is TGTGCCAGCAGCTTAGGGGGCAGGGGCGACTATGGCTACACCTTC. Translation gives CASSLGGRGDYGYTF.

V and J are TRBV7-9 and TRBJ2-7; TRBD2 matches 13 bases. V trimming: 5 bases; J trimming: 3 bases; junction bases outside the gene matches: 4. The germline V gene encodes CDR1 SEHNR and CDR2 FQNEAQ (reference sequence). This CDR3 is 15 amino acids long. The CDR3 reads CASSPWTSGSYEQYF. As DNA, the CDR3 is TGTGCCAGCAGCCCTTGGACTAGCGGGAGCTACGAGCAGTACTTC. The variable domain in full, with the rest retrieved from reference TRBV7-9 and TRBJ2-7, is DTGVSQNPRHKITKRGQNVTFRCDPISEHNRLYWYRQTLGQGPEFLTYFQNEAQLEKSRLLSDRFSAERPKGSFSTLEIQRTEQGDSAMYLCASSPWTSGSYEQYFGPGTRLTVT.

This CDR3 is CASSPPGLAGQETQYF. In DNA, the CDR3 is TGTGCCAGCTCACCCCCGGGACTAGCGGGTCAGGAGACCCAGTACTTC. V usage is TRBV18 and J usage is TRBJ2-5; 12 positions match TRBD2. V shed 3 bases and J 5 bases; nucleotides not matched to a gene: 7. Germline V gene data show CDR1 as KGHSH and CDR2 as LQKENI. This CDR3 has 16 amino acids. Looking up the rest from reference TRBV18 and TRBJ2-5 gives the full variable domain: NAGVMQNPRHLVRRRGQEARLRCSPMKGHSHVYWYRQLPEEGLKFMVYLQKENIIDESGMPKERFSAEFPKEGPSILRIQQVVRGDSAAYFCASSPPGLAGQETQYFGPGTRLLVL.

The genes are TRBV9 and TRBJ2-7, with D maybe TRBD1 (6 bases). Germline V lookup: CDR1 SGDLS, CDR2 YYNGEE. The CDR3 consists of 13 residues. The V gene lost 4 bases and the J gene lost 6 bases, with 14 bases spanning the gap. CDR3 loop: CASSRVTGTEQYF. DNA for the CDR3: TGTGCCAGCAGCCGAGTCACAGGGACCGAGCAGTACTTC.